The source of this T cell receptor (beta chain) is a study of cytomegalovirus exposure and HLA in healthy donors. This clone was seen once. Germline values: CDR1 SGHTA, CDR2 FQGNSA. Losses at the gene ends were 5 bases for V and 6 bases for J; bases not matched to a gene: 7. The CDR3 is 15 residues long. 60 Vbeta and 13 Jbeta primers were used in PCR. The protocol was immunoSEQ multiplex PCR, while the TCRdb copy is restricted to in-frame clones and leaves out a portion. The data contain about 160,000 clones, approximately 75% of them singletons. Sequenced sample: PBMCs. The V and J genes are TRBV7-2 and TRBJ2-6; 7 nucleotides agree with TRBD1. The sequence derives from a young man in good health and CMV-seropositive. The chain's CDR3 is CASSARQGEANVLTF. For the CDR3, the DNA is TGTGCCAGCAGCGCCAGACAGGGTGAGGCCAACGTCCTGACTTTC.